These 20 T cell receptor beta chains were all obtained from the same sample, sequenced in a study of cytomegalovirus exposure and HLA in healthy donors. PCR used 60 Vbeta primers and 13 Jbeta primers. Produced via immunoSEQ multiplex PCR; TCRdb's table is partial and in-frame only. Among 60,000 to 70,000 clones listed, about two thirds were seen once. The sample comprised PBMCs. These receptors were taken from a middle-aged man in good health and CMV-seropositive.

V and J are TRBV5-1 and TRBJ2-1; D unclear. There are 14 residues in the CDR3. The V gene's germline CDR1 is SGHRS and CDR2 YFSETQ. V lost 5 bases, J lost 0 bases, and 9 bases lay in between. CDR3 coding DNA: TGCGCCAGCAGTAGTCGGAGCTCCTACAATGAGCAGTTCTTC. It specifies CASSSRSSYNEQFF.

The rearrangement joins TRBV28 to TRBJ1-2; TRBD1 is a possible D gene (6 bases). Germline CDR1 reads MDHEN; CDR2 reads SYDVKM. This CDR3 contains 14 residues. Trimming took off 4 bases at V and 4 bases at J, with 13 bases between the two ends. CDR3 in DNA: TGTGCCAGCAGTTCTCCCACAGGGATCTATGGCTACACCTTC. Protein product: CASSSPTGIYGYTF.

Turning to this clone: Lacking the conserved final phenylalanine or tryptophan, this CDR3 likely reflects a read error. Because the CDR3's place on the DNA is in doubt, the DNA is left out and the CDR3 is given as listed by TCRdb. The J gene is TRBJ2-3, the V gene TRBV2; the table's D gene call, TRBD2, was not cross checked with the DNA. Germline lookup yields CDR1 SNHLY and CDR2 FYNNEI. Termini included, the CDR3 measures 12 amino acids. The CDR3 sequence is CASSDGLAEPQI.

This rearrangement joins TRBV5-1 to TRBJ2-2; 9 bases are a match to TRBD2. Germline V gene lookup returns CDR1 SGHRS and CDR2 YFSETQ. The CDR3 sequence is 17 residues long. V shed 6 bases and J 0 bases; nucleotides not matched to a gene: 9. For the CDR3, the DNA is TGCGCCAGCACGCCTCATGCGGGGGGGACGAACACCGGGGAGCTGTTTTTT. It specifies CASTPHAGGTNTGELFF.

The V and J genes are TRBV28 and TRBJ1-5; 8 positions agree with TRBD1. This CDR3 contains 13 residues. Germline V gene data show CDR1 as MDHEN and CDR2 as SYDVKM. Trimming at V came to 7 bases and at J to 6 bases, leaving 5 bases not matched to a gene. The CDR3 DNA sequence: TGTGCCAGCACTGAGACAGGGGTTCAGCCCCAGCATTTT. Its translation: CASTETGVQPQHF.

The V and J genes are TRBV29-1 and TRBJ1-1; D is ambiguous. Per germline, CDR1 SQVTM and CDR2 ANQGSEA. The CDR3 contains 14 residues. V lost 4 bases to trimming and J lost 7 bases, with 19 bases between them. This chain's CDR3 is CSVVVRRAKYEAFF. DNA of the CDR3: TGCAGCGTTGTAGTAAGGAGGGCGAAATATGAAGCTTTCTTT.

The rearrangement uses TRBV30 and TRBJ2-3; D gene ambiguous. Trimming removed 3 bases at V and 4 bases at J, with 14 bases between. Per the germline V gene, CDR1 is GTSNPN and CDR2 is SVGIG (reference sequence). This CDR3 region has 14 residues. The CDR3 DNA reads TGTGCCTGGAGGAGTACAGTAAACGCAGATACGCAGTATTTT. Amino acid sequence: CAWRSTVNADTQYF.

The chain employs TRBV2 and TRBJ2-1; TRBD2 might be the D (7 bases). Germline CDR1 reads SNHLY; CDR2 reads FYNNEI. CDR3 length equals 15 residues. The V gene lost 7 bases and the J gene lost 1 base, with 14 bases spanning the gap. In DNA, the CDR3 is TGTGCCAGCACGAAGGGGGGGGCATCCTACAATGAGCAGTTCTTC. It translates to CASTKGGASYNEQFF.

The chain couples TRBV18 to TRBJ2-1; the D gene is possibly TRBD1 (6 bases). V lost 3 bases and J lost 4, with 16 bases in between. The germline V gene has CDR1 KGHSH and CDR2 LQKENI. The CDR3 contains 16 residues. This CDR3 reads CASSPFKMDSYNEQFF. CDR3 DNA: TGTGCCAGCTCACCCTTTAAAATGGACAGTTACAATGAGCAGTTCTTC.

The gene calls are TRBV30 and TRBJ2-3; no clear D. The V gene lost 0 bases and the J gene lost 1 base, with 14 bases spanning the gap. The length of the CDR3 is 16 residues. CDR1 and CDR2 from the germline V gene are GTSNPN and SVGIG (reference sequence). The CDR3 sequence: CAWSVSGYPGTDTQYF. CDR3 bases: TGTGCCTGGAGTGTTTCCGGGTACCCTGGCACAGATACGCAGTATTTT.

CDR3 residues: CASSSGLVSETQYF. Here the CDR3 DNA reads TGTGCCAGCAGCTCCGGACTAGTTTCCGAGACCCAGTACTTC. The V call is TRBV7-2, the J call TRBJ2-5; TRBD2 aligns across 7 bases. The trim removed 4 bases at V and 5 bases at J, leaving 7 bases unmatched. The germline CDR1 and CDR2 sequences are SGHTA and FQGNSA. The CDR3 spans 14 residues.

Only a few counts were recorded for this clone. This chain connects TRBV2 to TRBJ1-6; 7 nucleotides match TRBD1. The CDR3 contains 14 residues. Germline-derived CDR1 and CDR2 are SNHLY and FYNNEI. Trimming at V came to 4 bases and at J to 10 bases, leaving 7 bases not matched to a gene. The CDR3, as DNA: TGTGCCAGCAGTGGGCGACAGGGCGGCTCACCCCTCCACTTT. Its translation: CASSGRQGGSPLHF.

The V call is TRBV19, the J call TRBJ1-2, with D unclear. The CDR3 is 13 amino acids. Germline V lookup: CDR1 LNHDA, CDR2 SQIVND (reference sequence). V lost 3 bases to trimming and J lost 8 bases, with 13 bases between them. CDR3 sequence (DNA): TGTGCCAGTAGTATGGTACGAGGCCAAGGCTACACCTTC. Its translation is CASSMVRGQGYTF.

This clone turned up a few times. V usage is TRBV25-1 and J usage is TRBJ2-1, with 10 bases that match TRBD2. V was pared by 4 bases and J by 4 bases, with 7 bases of the junction left unmatched. CDR3 length equals 16 residues. Germline V gene sequence: CDR1 MGHDK, CDR2 SYGVNS. The CDR3 reads CASSGLAGVRYNEQFF. The CDR3 nucleotides are TGTGCCAGCAGTGGGCTAGCGGGAGTGCGGTACAATGAGCAGTTCTTC.

The gene calls are TRBV18 and TRBJ1-3; weak D call: TRBD1 (5 bases). V lost 3 bases and J 9 bases, leaving 18 bases between the germline ends. Germline CDR1 and CDR2: KGHSH and LQKENI. This CDR3 comprises 15 residues. Here the CDR3 DNA reads TGTGCCAGCTCACCGACTGGACATAAGGACGGCACCATATATTTT. It codes for CASSPTGHKDGTIYF.

This chain uses TRBV7-2 with TRBJ2-3; 8 bases match TRBD2. This CDR3 comprises 16 residues. The V gene end was trimmed by 2 bases and the J gene end by 7 bases; junction bases not matched to a gene: 11. CDR1 is SGHTA and CDR2 is FQGNSA in the germline V gene. The CDR3 coding sequence is TGTGCCAGCAGCTTAAGCTTAGCGCGGGGGGCGTATACGCAGTATTTT. Translated: CASSLSLARGAYTQYF.

The chain couples TRBV27 to TRBJ1-6; TRBD1 agrees at 7 bases. V shed 3 bases, J shed 10 bases, and the junction held 6 bases outside the gene matches. The CDR3 sequence is 14 residues long. Germline CDR1 MNHEY, CDR2 SMNVEV (reference sequence). The CDR3 nucleotides read TGTGCCAGCAGTTTCGACAGGGTATGGTCACCCCTCCACTTT. It codes for CASSFDRVWSPLHF.

The rearrangement links TRBV10-3 to TRBJ1-1, with a possible D match to TRBD1 (6 bases). The V gene lost 2 bases and the J gene lost 4 bases, with 23 bases spanning the gap. The CDR3 is 18 residues long. Germline CDR1 ENHRY, CDR2 SYGVKD. DNA of the CDR3: TGTGCCATCAGTGAGGCCGGTCCACTACAGGGCTCGGCCACTGAAGCTTTCTTT. As protein: CAISEAGPLQGSATEAFF.

The chain combines TRBV30 with TRBJ1-5; D perhaps matches TRBD1 (5 bases). V was pared by 0 bases and J by 0 bases, with 24 bases between. The CDR3 is made up of 20 amino acids. Germline V gene data show CDR1 as GTSNPN and CDR2 as SVGIG (reference sequence). CDR3 bases: TGTGCCTGGAGTGTTGGTTCCGGTAACAGGCAATACCATAGCAATCAGCCCCAGCATTTT. The encoded protein is CAWSVGSGNRQYHSNQPQHF. Based on the CDR3 plus reference TRBV30 and TRBJ1-5, the full variable domain is SQTIHQWPATLVQPVGSPLSLECTVEGTSNPNLYWYRQAAGRGLQLLFYSVGIGQISSEVPQNLSASRPQDRQFILSSKKLLLSDSGFYLCAWSVGSGNRQYHSNQPQHFGDGTRLSIL.

The CDR3 DNA sequence: TGTGCCAGCAGCTTAGGGACAGGGAATGGCTACACCTTC. Translated, it gives CASSLGTGNGYTF. This chain connects TRBV5-4 to TRBJ1-2; 9 nucleotides line up with TRBD1. The V segment lost 2 bases and the J segment 6 bases; nucleotides outside the gene matches: 2. This CDR3 comprises 13 residues. Looked up from germline, CDR1 is SGHNT and CDR2 is YYREEE (reference sequence).